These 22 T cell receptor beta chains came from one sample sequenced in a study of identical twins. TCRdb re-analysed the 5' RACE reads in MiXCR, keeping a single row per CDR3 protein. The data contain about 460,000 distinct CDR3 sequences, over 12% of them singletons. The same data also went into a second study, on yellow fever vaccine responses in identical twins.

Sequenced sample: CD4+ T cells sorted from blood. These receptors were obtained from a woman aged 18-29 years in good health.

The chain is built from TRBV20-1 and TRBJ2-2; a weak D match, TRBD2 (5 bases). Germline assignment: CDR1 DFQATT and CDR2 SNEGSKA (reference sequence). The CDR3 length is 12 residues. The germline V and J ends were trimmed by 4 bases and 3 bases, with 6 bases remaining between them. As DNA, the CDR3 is TGCAGTGCTAAGGGAGACACCGGGGAGCTGTTTTTT. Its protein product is CSAKGDTGELFF.

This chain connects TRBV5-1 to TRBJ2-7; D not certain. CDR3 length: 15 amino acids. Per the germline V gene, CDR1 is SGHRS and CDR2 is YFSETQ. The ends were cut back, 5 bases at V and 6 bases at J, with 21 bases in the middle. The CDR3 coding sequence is TGCGCCAGCAGACAAGGACGGACCCCAACTTCCGAGCAGTACTTC. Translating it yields CASRQGRTPTSEQYF.

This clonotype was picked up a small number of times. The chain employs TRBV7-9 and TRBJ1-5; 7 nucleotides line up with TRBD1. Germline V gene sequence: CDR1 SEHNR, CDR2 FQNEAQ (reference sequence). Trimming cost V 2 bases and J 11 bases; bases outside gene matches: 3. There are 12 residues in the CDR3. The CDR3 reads CASSLQGEAQHF. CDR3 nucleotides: TGTGCCAGCAGCTTACAGGGGGAAGCCCAGCATTTT.

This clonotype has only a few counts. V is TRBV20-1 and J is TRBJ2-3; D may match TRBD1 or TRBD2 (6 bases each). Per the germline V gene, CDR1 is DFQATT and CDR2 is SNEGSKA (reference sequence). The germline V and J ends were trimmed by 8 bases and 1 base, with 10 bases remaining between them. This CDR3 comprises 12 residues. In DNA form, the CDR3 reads TGCAGTCCTGGGGGGCGCACAGATACGCAGTATTTT. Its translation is CSPGGRTDTQYF.

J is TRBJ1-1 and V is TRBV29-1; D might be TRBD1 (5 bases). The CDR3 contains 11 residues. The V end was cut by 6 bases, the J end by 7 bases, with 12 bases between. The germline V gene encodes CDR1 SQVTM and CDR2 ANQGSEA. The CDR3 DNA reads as TGCAGCGTCCCGGACGGGGGTGAAGCTTTCTTT. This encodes CSVPDGGEAFF.

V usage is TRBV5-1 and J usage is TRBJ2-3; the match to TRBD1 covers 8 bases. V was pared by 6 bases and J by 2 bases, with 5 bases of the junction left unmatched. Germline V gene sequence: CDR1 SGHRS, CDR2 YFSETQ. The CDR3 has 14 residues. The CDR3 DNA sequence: TGCGCCAGCACACGGACAGGGATCACAGATACGCAGTATTTT. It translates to CASTRTGITDTQYF.

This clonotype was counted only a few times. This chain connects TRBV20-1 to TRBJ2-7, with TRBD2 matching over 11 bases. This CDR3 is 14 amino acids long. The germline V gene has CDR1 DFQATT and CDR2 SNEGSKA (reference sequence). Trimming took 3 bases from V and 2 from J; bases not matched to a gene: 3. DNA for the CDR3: TGCAGTGCTAGTCAGACTAGCGGGACCTACGAGCAGTACTTC. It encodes CSASQTSGTYEQYF.

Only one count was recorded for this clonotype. As DNA, the CDR3 is TGTGCCAGCAGCGTAATGGAAATGGGGAACATTCAGTACTTC. Its protein is CASSVMEMGNIQYF. This sequence joins TRBV9 and TRBJ2-4; D unresolved. CDR1 is SGDLS, CDR2 YYNGEE, per germline. V lost 1 base to trimming and J lost 7 bases, with 12 bases between them. There are 14 residues in the CDR3. Together with reference TRBV9 and TRBJ2-4, the CDR3 gives the full variable domain: DSGVTQTPKHLITATGQRVTLRCSPRSGDLSVYWYQQSLDQGLQFLIQYYNGEERAKGNILERFSAQQFPDLHSELNLSSLELGDSALYFCASSVMEMGNIQYFGAGTRLSVL.

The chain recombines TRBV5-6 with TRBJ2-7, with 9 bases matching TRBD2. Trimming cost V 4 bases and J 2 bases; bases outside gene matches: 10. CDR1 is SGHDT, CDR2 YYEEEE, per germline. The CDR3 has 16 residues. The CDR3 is CASSLLAGGSPYEQYF. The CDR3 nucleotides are TGTGCCAGCAGCCTACTAGCGGGTGGCTCCCCCTACGAGCAGTACTTC.

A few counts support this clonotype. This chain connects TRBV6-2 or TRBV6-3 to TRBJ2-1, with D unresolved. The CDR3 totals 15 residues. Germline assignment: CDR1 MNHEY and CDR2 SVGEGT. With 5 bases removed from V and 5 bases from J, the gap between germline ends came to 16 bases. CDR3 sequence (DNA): TGTGCCAGCAGTCCAATGTACTCCCTAAACAATGAGCAGTTCTTC. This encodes CASSPMYSLNNEQFF.

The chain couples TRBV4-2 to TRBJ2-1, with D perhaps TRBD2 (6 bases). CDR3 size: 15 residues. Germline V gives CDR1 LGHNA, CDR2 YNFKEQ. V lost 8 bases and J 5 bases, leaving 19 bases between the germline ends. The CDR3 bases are TGTGCCAGCGGATACTATACGCGGGGCCACAATGAGCAGTTCTTC. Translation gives CASGYYTRGHNEQFF.

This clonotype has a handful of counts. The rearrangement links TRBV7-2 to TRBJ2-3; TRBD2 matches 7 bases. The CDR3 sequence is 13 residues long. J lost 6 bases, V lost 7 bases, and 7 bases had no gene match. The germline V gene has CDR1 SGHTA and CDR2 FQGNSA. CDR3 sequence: CASNAGREDTQYF. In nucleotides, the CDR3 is TGTGCCAGCAACGCGGGGCGGGAGGATACGCAGTATTTT.

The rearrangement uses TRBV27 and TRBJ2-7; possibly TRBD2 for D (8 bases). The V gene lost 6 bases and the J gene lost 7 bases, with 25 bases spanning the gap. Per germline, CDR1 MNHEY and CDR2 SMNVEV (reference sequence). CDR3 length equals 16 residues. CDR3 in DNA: TGTGCCAGCAGCCCACAGGGGAGCGGGAGATCGGGGGAGCAGTACTTC. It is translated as CASSPQGSGRSGEQYF.

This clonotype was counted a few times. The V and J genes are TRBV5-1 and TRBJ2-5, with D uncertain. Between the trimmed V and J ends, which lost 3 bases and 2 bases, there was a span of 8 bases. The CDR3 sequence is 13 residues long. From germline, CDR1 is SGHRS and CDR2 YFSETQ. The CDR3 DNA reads TGCGCCAGCAGCTCTTTTCTACAAGAGACCCAGTACTTC. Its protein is CASSSFLQETQYF.

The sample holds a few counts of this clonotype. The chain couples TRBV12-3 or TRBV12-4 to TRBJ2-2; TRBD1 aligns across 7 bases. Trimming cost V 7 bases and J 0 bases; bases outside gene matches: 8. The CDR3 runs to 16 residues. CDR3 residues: CASTAGTASNTGELFF. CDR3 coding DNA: TGTGCCAGCACCGCCGGGACAGCCTCGAACACCGGGGAGCTGTTTTTT.

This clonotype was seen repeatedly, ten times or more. Written as DNA, the CDR3 is TGCGCCAGCAGCCAAGACAGAACTGAAGCTTTCTTT. This codes for CASSQDRTEAFF. The chain couples TRBV4-1 to TRBJ1-1; D is uncertain. This CDR3 comprises 12 residues. Germline-derived CDR1 and CDR2 are MGHRA and YSYEKL. With 0 bases removed from V and 5 bases from J, the gap between germline ends came to 4 bases.

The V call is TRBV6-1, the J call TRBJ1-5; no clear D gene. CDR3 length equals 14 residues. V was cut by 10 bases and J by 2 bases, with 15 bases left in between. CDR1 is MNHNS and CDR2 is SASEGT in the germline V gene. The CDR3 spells CATVGRYCNQPQHF. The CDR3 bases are TGTGCCACCGTAGGGCGGTATTGCAATCAGCCCCAGCATTTT.

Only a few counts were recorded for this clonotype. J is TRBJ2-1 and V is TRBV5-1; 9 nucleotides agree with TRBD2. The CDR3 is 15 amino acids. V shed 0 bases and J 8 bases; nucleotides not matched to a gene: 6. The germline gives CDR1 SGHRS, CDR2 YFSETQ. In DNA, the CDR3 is TGCGCCAGCAGCTTGGGCGGGAGGGCCTTCGATGAGCAGTTCTTC. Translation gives CASSLGGRAFDEQFF. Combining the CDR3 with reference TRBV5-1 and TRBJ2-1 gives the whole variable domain KAGVTQTPRYLIKTRGQQVTLSCSPISGHRSVSWYQQTPGQGLQFLFEYFSETQRNKGNFPGRFSGRQFSNSRSEMNVSTLELGDSALYLCASSLGGRAFDEQFFGPGTRLTVL.

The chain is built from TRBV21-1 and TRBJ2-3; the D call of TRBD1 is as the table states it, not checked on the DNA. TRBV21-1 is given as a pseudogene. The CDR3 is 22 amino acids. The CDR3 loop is CASSKERDRVSAGPRGTDTQYF. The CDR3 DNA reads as TGTGCCAGCAGCAAAGAGCGGGACAGGGTCTCGGCGGGTCCCCGGGGCACAGATACGCAGTATTTT.

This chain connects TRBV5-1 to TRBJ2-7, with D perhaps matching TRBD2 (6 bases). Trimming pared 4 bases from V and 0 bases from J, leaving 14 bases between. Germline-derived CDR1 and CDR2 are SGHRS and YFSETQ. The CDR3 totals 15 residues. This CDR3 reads CASSPGDPSSYEQYF. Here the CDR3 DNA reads TGCGCCAGCAGCCCGGGGGATCCCAGCTCCTACGAGCAGTACTTC.

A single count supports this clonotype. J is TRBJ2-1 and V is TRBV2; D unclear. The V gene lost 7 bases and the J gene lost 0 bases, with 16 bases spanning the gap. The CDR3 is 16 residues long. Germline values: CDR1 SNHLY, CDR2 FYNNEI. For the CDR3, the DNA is TGTGCCAGCACTATAACCGGACCGGGCTCCTACAATGAGCAGTTCTTC. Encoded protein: CASTITGPGSYNEQFF.

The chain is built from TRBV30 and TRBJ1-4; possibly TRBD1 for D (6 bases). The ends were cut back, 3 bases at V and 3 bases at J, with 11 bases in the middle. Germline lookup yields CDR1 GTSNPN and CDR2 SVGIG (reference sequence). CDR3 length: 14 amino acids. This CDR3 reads CAWRRGIPNEKLFF. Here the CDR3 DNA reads TGTGCCTGGAGAAGGGGGATACCTAATGAAAAACTGTTTTTT.